This TCR beta chain stems from a study of blood T cell repertoires in COVID-19. Study summary: T cells, B-cell-depleted T cells, or PBMCs provided the cDNA or gDNA that served as material.

Original processing methods: Scientists estimated how many nucleated cells there were by amplifying reference gene primers. Here immunoSEQ multiplex PCR was the method, and the copy in TCRdb shows in-frame clones only, minus some. V and J calls and clone size follow that table, whereas D and trimming were derived from the DNA. The data hold approximately 290,000 clones, with approximately 86% observed a single time. From germline, CDR1 is MNHEY and CDR2 SVGAGI. This CDR3 is 11 amino acids long. The ends were cut back, 8 bases at V and 14 bases at J, with 13 bases in the middle. The sample holds one count of this clone.

The chain has TRBV6-5 and TRBJ1-6; D is ambiguous. Sequencing was carried out using peripheral blood. The receptor was derived from a human donor with COVID-19, enrolled during active disease. The donor label of this sample is uncertain. This CDR3 is CASALEVALHF. Here the CDR3 DNA reads TGTGCCAGCGCCCTTGAGGTGGCCCTCCACTTT.